This T cell receptor beta chain derives from a study of blood T cell repertoires in COVID-19. Study-level information: Both acute and convalescent COVID-19 samples were obtained from the United States, Italy and Spain. PBMCs, B-cell-depleted T cells, or T cells were the source of the cDNA or gDNA that made up the material.

Germline CDR1 reads SGHRS; CDR2 reads YFSETQ. This CDR3 is 14 amino acids long. V was cut by 4 bases and J by 4 bases, with 14 bases left in between. How the authors handled the data: The authors estimated nucleated cell counts from reference gene primer amplification. Produced via immunoSEQ multiplex PCR; TCRdb's table is partial and in-frame only. V and J calls and clone size are copied from that table; D and trimming were computed from the DNA. The data hold about 150,000 clones, with about 90% observed a single time. Sequenced: peripheral blood. The sequence came from a man in his fifties or sixties with acute or convalescent COVID-19. The chain links TRBV5-1 to TRBJ1-1; perhaps TRBD1 as D (6 bases). Here the CDR3 reads CASSEAGVGTEAFF. The DNA for the CDR3 is TGCGCCAGCAGCGAGGCAGGGGTGGGCACTGAAGCTTTCTTT.